What follows are 8 T cell receptor beta chains derived from one specimen sequenced in a study of siplizumab effects on memory and regulatory T cells. The repertoire was sequenced with immunoSEQ multiplex PCR; TCRdb's copy has only in-frame clones and lacks some. The sample includes 55,000 to 80,000 clones, about 80% seen only once; the top ten take about 0.4%. Sequenced input: memory CD4+ T cells sorted from blood. These receptor sequences come from a human donor in good health.

The CDR3 DNA is TGTGCCAGCAGCTTACTGCGGTCTAGCACAGATACGCAGTATTTT. It yields the protein CASSLLRSSTDTQYF. The V gene is TRBV7-7, the J gene TRBJ2-3; D remains unclear. V lost 2 bases and J 0 bases, leaving 9 bases between the germline ends. Germline CDR1 reads SSHAT; CDR2 reads FNYEAQ (reference sequence). The CDR3 covers 15 residues.

Notes on this clone: Because the CDR3 is missing its conserved closing phenylalanine or tryptophan, this is likely a read error. It is unclear where the CDR3 begins or ends on the DNA, so no DNA is shown, and the CDR3 is as TCRdb lists it. The chain has TRBV5-8 and TRBJ2-7; TRBD1 was called by the table and not checked on the DNA. With termini counted, the CDR3 has 12 amino acids. Germline V CDR1 and CDR2: SGHTS, YDEGEE. The CDR3 here is CASSLLASDTRI.

This chain uses TRBV19 with TRBJ2-5; D not resolved. V was trimmed by 0 bases and J by 2 bases, leaving 19 bases between them. Germline loops: CDR1 LNHDA, CDR2 SQIVND (reference sequence). This CDR3 region has 18 residues. The CDR3, as DNA: TGTGCCAGTAGTATAGAGCGGAGCCCCACCTCCCCACAAGAGACCCAGTACTTC. Residues: CASSIERSPTSPQETQYF.

The chain links TRBV7-3 to TRBJ2-5, with 7 bases that match TRBD2. Germline values: CDR1 SGHTA, CDR2 FQGTGA. The CDR3 extends over 16 amino acids. Germline trimming cut 5 bases from V and 7 bases from J; bases unmatched to any gene: 16. This CDR3 reads CASSPGGSGVLGTQYF. The CDR3 coding sequence is TGTGCCAGCAGCCCCGGAGGCAGCGGGGTATTGGGGACCCAGTACTTC.

This sequence joins TRBV10-1 and TRBJ2-3, with a tentative D call TRBD1 (5 bases). Germline V gene lookup returns CDR1 WNHNN and CDR2 SYGVQD (reference sequence). The CDR3 consists of 14 residues. Trimming shortened V by 3 bases and J by 4 bases, and 11 bases separated the two germline ends. The CDR3 here is CASSDGAVADTQYF. The CDR3 DNA reads TGCGCCAGCAGTGATGGGGCGGTCGCAGATACGCAGTATTTT.

The gene calls are TRBV9 and TRBJ2-7, with D tentatively TRBD2 (6 bases). CDR1 SGDLS and CDR2 YYNGEE come from the germline V gene. Trimming took 0 bases from V and 6 from J, leaving 19 bases between them. The CDR3 length is 16 residues. This CDR3 reads CASSVGSSGRRGEQYF. The CDR3 bases are TGTGCCAGCAGCGTAGGTTCGTCGGGGCGGAGGGGCGAGCAGTACTTC. The whole variable domain, remainder taken from reference TRBV9 and TRBJ2-7, is DSGVTQTPKHLITATGQRVTLRCSPRSGDLSVYWYQQSLDQGLQFLIQYYNGEERAKGNILERFSAQQFPDLHSELNLSSLELGDSALYFCASSVGSSGRRGEQYFGPGTRLTVT.

The rearrangement uses TRBV7-2 and TRBJ1-1; possibly TRBD1 for D (6 bases). Trimming removed 3 bases at V and 3 bases at J, with 11 bases between. This CDR3 region has 14 residues. The germline V gene has CDR1 SGHTA and CDR2 FQGNSA. CDR3 nucleotides: TGTGCCAGCAGCTTGGACAGCTTATACACTGAAGCTTTCTTT. It translates to CASSLDSLYTEAFF.

V is TRBV4-3 and J is TRBJ1-1; D unresolved. This CDR3 comprises 17 residues. V was pared by 4 bases and J by 0 bases, with 18 bases between. CDR1 is LGHNA and CDR2 is YSLEER in the germline V gene. The DNA of the CDR3 is TGCGCCAGCAGCCTATCCGCTAGCTATTCCATGAACACTGAAGCTTTCTTT. Protein product: CASSLSASYSMNTEAFF.